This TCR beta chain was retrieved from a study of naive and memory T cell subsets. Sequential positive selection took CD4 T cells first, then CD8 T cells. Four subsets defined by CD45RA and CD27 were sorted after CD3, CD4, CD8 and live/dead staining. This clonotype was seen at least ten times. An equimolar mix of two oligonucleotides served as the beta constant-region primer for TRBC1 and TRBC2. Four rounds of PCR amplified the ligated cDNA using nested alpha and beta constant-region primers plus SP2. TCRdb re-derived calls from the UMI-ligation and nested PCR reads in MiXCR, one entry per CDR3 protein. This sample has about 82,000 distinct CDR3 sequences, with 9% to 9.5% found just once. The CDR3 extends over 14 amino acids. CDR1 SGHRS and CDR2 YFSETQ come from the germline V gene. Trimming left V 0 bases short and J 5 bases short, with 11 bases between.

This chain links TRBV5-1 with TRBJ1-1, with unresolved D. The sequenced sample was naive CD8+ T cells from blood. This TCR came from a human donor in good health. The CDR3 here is CASSLDGVWTEAFF. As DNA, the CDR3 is TGCGCCAGCAGCTTGGACGGGGTTTGGACTGAAGCTTTCTTT. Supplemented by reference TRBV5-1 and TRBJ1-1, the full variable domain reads KAGVTQTPRYLIKTRGQQVTLSCSPISGHRSVSWYQQTPGQGLQFLFEYFSETQRNKGNFPGRFSGRQFSNSRSEMNVSTLELGDSALYLCASSLDGVWTEAFFGQGTRLTVV.